A selection of T cell receptor beta chains follows, all from one sample in a study of CD8+CD57+ T cells in acquired aplastic anemia. MiXCR was run by TCRdb on the reads, yielding one entry per CDR3 protein. The table records 150,000 to 200,000 distinct CDR3 sequences, less than 60% of them present only once. The sample taken for sequencing was sorted CD4+, CD8+, or CD8+CD57+ T cells (not recorded which) from PBMCs. These TCRs come from a human donor with aplastic anemia. Each CDR3 is given with its conserved first and last residue. D genes are given only for firm matches. Rows may omit the clone size; those that give it use once, few, many or a size class.

v_call	j_call	clone_size	d_call	cdr3_nt	cdr3_aa
TRBV20-1	TRBJ1-2	.	.	TGCAGTGCTAGAGATACGATGGGGAGTCAGAATGGCTACACCTTC	CSARDTMGSQNGYTF
TRBV7-9	TRBJ1-5	.	.	TGTGCCAGCAGCGCAGGGGATCAGCCCCAGCATTTT	CASSAGDQPQHF
TRBV6-2/TRBV6-3	TRBJ2-2	many	.	TGTGCCAGCGGTAGGGAAACGAACACCGGGGAGCTGTTTTTT	CASGRETNTGELFF
TRBV7-2	TRBJ2-1	.	.	TGTGCCAGCAGCCCCCCCCGGGCTGAGCAGTTCTTC	CASSPPRAEQFF
TRBV9	TRBJ2-1	.	.	TGTGCCAGCAGCGAGGTCGGACTGACGGCCAATGAGCAGTTCTTC	CASSEVGLTANEQFF
TRBV12-3/TRBV12-4	TRBJ1-1	.	.	TGTGCCAGCAGTTTACAAGGTCTTGGGACTGGAAACACTGAAGCTTTCTTT	CASSLQGLGTGNTEAFF
TRBV5-1	TRBJ2-7	.	.	TGCGCCAGTGGCTTGTCCAGCCAAATCTACGAGCAGTACTTC	CASGLSSQIYEQYF
TRBV25-1	TRBJ1-5	.	TRBD1	TGTGCCAGCAGTGCATACCCTGGGACAGAAAATCAGCCCCAGCATTTT	CASSAYPGTENQPQHF
TRBV6-5	TRBJ1-1	few	.	TGTGCCAGCAGTTACGGGGGGGGGAACACTGAAGCTTTCTTT	CASSYGGGNTEAFF
TRBV5-5	TRBJ2-1	few	TRBD2	TGTGCCAGCAGCAAGCCGGGACTAGAGGGACCGGGAGAGCAGTTCTTC	CASSKPGLEGPGEQFF
TRBV7-8	TRBJ1-5	.	.	TGTGCCAGCAGCTATCGGAGTGCTGACAGTAGCAATCAGCCCCAGCATTTT	CASSYRSADSSNQPQHF
TRBV20-1	TRBJ1-2	once	TRBD1	TGCAGTGCTACTAACAGGGGGCCTGGCTACACCTTC	CSATNRGPGYTF
TRBV6-1	TRBJ2-7	many	TRBD2	TGTGCCAGCAGGAGGACTAGCGGGACGTCCTACGAGCAGTACTTC	CASRRTSGTSYEQYF
TRBV29-1	TRBJ2-5	few	TRBD1	TGCAGCGCTACCGGGACAGGGTTCAATGAGACCCAGTACTTC	CSATGTGFNETQYF
TRBV20-1	TRBJ2-7	.	.	TGCAGTGCTAGGGGGGTCAGGGACCACTACGAGCAGTACTTC	CSARGVRDHYEQYF